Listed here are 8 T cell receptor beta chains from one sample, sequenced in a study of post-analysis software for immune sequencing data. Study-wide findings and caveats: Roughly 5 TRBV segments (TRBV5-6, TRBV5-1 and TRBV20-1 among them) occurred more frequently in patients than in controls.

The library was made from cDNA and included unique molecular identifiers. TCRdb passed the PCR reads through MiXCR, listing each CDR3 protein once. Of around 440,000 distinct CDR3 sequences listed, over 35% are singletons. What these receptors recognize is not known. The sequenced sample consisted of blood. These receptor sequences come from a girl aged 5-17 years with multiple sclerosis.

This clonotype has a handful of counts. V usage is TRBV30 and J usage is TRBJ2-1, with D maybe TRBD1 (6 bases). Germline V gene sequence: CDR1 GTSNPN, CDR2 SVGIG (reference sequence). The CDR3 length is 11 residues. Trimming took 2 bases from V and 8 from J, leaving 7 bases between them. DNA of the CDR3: TGTGCCTGGAGTTCAGGGGATGAGCAGTTCTTC. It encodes CAWSSGDEQFF.

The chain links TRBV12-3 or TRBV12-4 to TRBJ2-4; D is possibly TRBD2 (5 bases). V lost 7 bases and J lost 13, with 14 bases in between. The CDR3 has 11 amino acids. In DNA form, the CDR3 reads TGTGCCAGCACGTTTTTTGGGGAGCAGTACTTC. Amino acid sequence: CASTFFGEQYF.

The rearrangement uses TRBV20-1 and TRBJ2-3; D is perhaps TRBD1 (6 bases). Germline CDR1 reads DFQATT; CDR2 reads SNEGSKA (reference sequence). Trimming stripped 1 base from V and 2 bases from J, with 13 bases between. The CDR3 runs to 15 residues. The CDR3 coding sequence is TGCAGTGCTAGAGGACAGGCCAAACACACAGATACGCAGTATTTT. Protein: CSARGQAKHTDTQYF.

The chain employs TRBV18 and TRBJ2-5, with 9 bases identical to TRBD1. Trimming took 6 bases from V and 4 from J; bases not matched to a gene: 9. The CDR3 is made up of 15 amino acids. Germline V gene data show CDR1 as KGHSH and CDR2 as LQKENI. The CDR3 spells CASSLGQGQGETQYF. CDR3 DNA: TGTGCCAGCTCCCTGGGACAGGGTCAAGGAGAGACCCAGTACTTC.

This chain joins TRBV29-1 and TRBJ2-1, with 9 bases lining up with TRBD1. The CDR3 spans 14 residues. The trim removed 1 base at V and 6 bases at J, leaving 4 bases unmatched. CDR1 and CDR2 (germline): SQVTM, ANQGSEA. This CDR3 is CSVEGDRVRNEQFF. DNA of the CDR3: TGCAGCGTTGAAGGGGACAGGGTTCGCAATGAGCAGTTCTTC.

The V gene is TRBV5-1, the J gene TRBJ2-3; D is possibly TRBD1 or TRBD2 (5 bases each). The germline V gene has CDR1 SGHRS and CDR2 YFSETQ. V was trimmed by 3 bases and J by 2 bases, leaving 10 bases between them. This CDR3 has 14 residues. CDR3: CASSSPGTTDTQYF. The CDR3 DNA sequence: TGCGCCAGCAGCTCGCCAGGGACCACAGATACGCAGTATTTT.

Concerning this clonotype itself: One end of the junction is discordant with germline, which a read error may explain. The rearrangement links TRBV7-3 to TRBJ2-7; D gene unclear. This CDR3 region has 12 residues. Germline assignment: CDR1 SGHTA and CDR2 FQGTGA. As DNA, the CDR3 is TGTGCCGGCAGCTTAACGGGTCACGAGCAGTACTTC. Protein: CAGSLTGHEQYF.

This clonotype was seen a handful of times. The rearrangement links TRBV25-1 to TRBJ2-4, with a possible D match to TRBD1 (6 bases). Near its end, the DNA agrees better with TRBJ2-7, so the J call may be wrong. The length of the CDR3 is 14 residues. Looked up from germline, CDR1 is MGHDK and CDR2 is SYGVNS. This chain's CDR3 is CASSEPGERGEQYF. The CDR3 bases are TGTGCCAGCAGTGAACCAGGGGAGAGGGGCGAGCAGTACTTC.